The 9 T cell receptor beta chains below were found in one sample sequenced in a study of regulatory T cells in long-lasting Graves disease (dated by TCRdb to 2020 to 2022). Receptor amplification or capture employed multiplex PCR. Sequencing instrument: Illumina HiSeq 4000. TCR beta libraries were built with iRepertoire HTBI primers and Arm-PCR amplification of CDR3 regions. TCRdb reprocessed the public reads (quality trimming at Q25 with fastp, clone calling with MiXCR) and kept in-frame beta chains. Rows are combined by CDR3 protein, so each entry shows the most common genes and DNA. The sample table holds 400,000 to 500,000 distinct CDR3 sequences, of which about 20% were seen once. The top ten hold 13% of the sample. In light of the paper, this sample's time point label describes: persistent/refractory GD, antithyroid drugs over 5 years with positive TRAb. For both TCR sequencing and RNA sequencing, RNA was extracted from PBMCs in TRIzol.

Specimen: peripheral blood mononuclear cells (PBMCs), collected when the disease was refractory, from a patient treated with antithyroid drugs. All receptors come from a female donor with Graves disease.

This clonotype showed up many times. The V and J genes are TRBV2 and TRBJ2-7, with 9 bases aligning to TRBD2. Looked up from germline, CDR1 is SNHLY and CDR2 is FYNNEI. The CDR3 runs 14 residues. Unmatched junction bases numbered 11, after V lost 9 bases and J lost 5 bases. The CDR3: CARSAAGGPNEQYF. The CDR3 bases are TGTGCCAGGTCGGCCGCGGGAGGGCCCAACGAGCAGTACTTC.

This clonotype showed up many times. This chain uses TRBV6-1 with TRBJ2-5; the D is unclear. There are 15 residues in the CDR3. Trimming took off 5 bases at V and 0 bases at J, with 13 bases between the two ends. From germline, CDR1 is MNHNS and CDR2 SASEGT. The CDR3, as DNA: TGTGCCAGCAGTAACAGATTACCGTACCAAGAGACCCAGTACTTC. As protein: CASSNRLPYQETQYF.

Turning to this clonotype: It differs at one base from a far larger clone, so likely a read error. The chain links TRBV12-5 to TRBJ2-4; D gene ambiguous. The J call may be in error: the DNA end matches TRBJ2-5 better. The CDR3 has 12 residues. Germline V gene sequence: CDR1 LGHNT, CDR2 FRNRAP. DNA of the CDR3: TGTGCTAGTGGTTTTGGGGTTGGGACCCAGTACTTC. It specifies CASGFGVGTQYF.

This clonotype has ten or more counts. The chain carries TRBV7-2 and TRBJ2-7; 7 bases fit TRBD2. CDR3 size: 13 residues. V was clipped by 3 bases and J by 7 bases; unmatched bases: 6. Germline lookup yields CDR1 SGHTA and CDR2 FQGNSA. The chain's CDR3 is CASSLQAGWEQYF. The CDR3 DNA sequence: TGTGCCAGCAGCTTGCAAGCGGGATGGGAGCAGTACTTC.

This clonotype was recorded many times. The chain has TRBV9 and TRBJ2-5; 10 bases align to TRBD2. This CDR3 is 17 amino acids long. Trimming took 4 bases from V and 5 from J; bases not matched to a gene: 14. Germline assignment: CDR1 SGDLS and CDR2 YYNGEE. This CDR3 reads CASSLNPLAGAGETQYF. The CDR3 DNA reads as TGTGCCAGCAGCCTTAACCCTCTAGCGGGGGCGGGGGAGACCCAGTACTTC.

The chain joins TRBV30 to TRBJ2-7; no clear D gene. The CDR3 has 12 amino acids. Germline V gives CDR1 GTSNPN, CDR2 SVGIG (reference sequence). V lost 1 base, J lost 4 bases, and 8 bases lay in between. CDR3 in amino acids: CAWSAESYEQYF. The CDR3 DNA reads TGTGCCTGGAGTGCGGAAAGTTACGAGCAGTACTTC.

Regarding this clonotype: One end of the junction varies from germline; a read error may be responsible. The V and J genes are TRBV7-9 and TRBJ1-6; D remains ambiguous. Looked up from germline, CDR1 is SEHNR and CDR2 is FQNEAQ (reference sequence). The CDR3 runs to 14 residues. The CDR3 spells CASNLGGLDSPLHF. In DNA form, the CDR3 reads TGTGCCAGCAACTTAGGAGGGCTCGATTCACCCCTCCACTTT.

The rearrangement joins TRBV12-3 or TRBV12-4 to TRBJ2-5, with 10 bases that match TRBD2. This CDR3 contains 14 residues. V lost 8 bases to trimming and J lost 2 bases; unmatched junction nucleotides: 5. In DNA, the CDR3 is TGTGCCAGCGAGACTAGCGGGTTGCAAGAGACCCAGTACTTC. It translates to CASETSGLQETQYF.

This clonotype came up a few times. The chain combines TRBV7-2 with TRBJ2-5; no definite D call. V was cut by 2 bases and J by 5 bases, with 3 bases left in between. Germline loops: CDR1 SGHTA, CDR2 FQGNSA. The CDR3 has 11 amino acids. The CDR3 reads CTSSLHETQYF. In DNA form, the CDR3 reads TGTACCAGCAGCTTACACGAGACCCAGTACTTC.